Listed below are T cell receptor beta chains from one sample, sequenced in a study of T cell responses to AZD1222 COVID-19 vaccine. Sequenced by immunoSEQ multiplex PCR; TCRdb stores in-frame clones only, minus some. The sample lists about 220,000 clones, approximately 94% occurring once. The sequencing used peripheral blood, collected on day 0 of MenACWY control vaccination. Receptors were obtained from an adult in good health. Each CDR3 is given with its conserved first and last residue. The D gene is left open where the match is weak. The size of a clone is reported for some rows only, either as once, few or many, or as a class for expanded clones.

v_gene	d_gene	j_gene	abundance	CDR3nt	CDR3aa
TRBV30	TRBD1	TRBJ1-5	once	TGTGCCTGGTCCGCAGGGGGGTATCAGCCCCAGCATTTT	CAWSAGGYQPQHF
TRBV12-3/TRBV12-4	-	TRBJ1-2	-	TGTGCCACCGCTTACAGGACGCCCTATGGCTACACCTTC	CATAYRTPYGYTF
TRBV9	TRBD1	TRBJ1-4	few	TGTGCCAGCAGCATTGGGACAGGGGCAACTAATGAAAAACTGTTTTTT	CASSIGTGATNEKLFF
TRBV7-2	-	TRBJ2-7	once	TGTGCCAGCAGCTTATTGGGTTACTCCTACGAGCAGTACTTC	CASSLLGYSYEQYF
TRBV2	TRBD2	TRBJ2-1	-	TGTGCCAGCAGTGGTGGACTAGCGGGGGGGCAGGTTGAGCAGTTCTTC	CASSGGLAGGQVEQFF
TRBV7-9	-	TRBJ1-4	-	TGTGCCAGCAGCTGGGACGCCCGAAATGAAAAACTGTTTTTT	CASSWDARNEKLFF
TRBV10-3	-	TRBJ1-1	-	TGTGCCATCAGTGAGTCAGGGCCGGGGACTGAAGCTTTCTTT	CAISESGPGTEAFF
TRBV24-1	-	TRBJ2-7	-	TGTGCCACCAGTGCGGTGGGGGCTTGGTACTTC	CATSAVGAWYF
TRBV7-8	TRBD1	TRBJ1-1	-	TGTGCCAGCAGCCCATTGGGCAAGGGGGCGCAAAGGATAATTCGAGCTTTCTTT	CASSPLGKGAQRIIRAFF
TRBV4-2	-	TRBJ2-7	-	TGTGCCAGCAGCCAAGTAGGAGCCTACGAGCAGTACTTC	CASSQVGAYEQYF
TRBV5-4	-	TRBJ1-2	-	TGTGCCAGCAGCTTGCTAACAGGGAGTCTTGGAGCCTATGGCTACACCTTC	CASSLLTGSLGAYGYTF
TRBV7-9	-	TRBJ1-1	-	TGTGCCAGCAGCTTGTCATCGGGGTTGGCTGAAGCTTTCTTT	CASSLSSGLAEAFF
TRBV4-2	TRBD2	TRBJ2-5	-	TGTGCCAGCAGCCGCCTTAGCGGGGGGGCTGGAGAGACCCAGTACTTC	CASSRLSGGAGETQYF
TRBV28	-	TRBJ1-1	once	TGTGCCAGCAGTTTAAAGGGGTTGGCTGAAGCTTTCTTT	CASSLKGLAEAFF
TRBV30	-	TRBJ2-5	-	TGTGCCTGGAGCAGGGTTCAAGAGACCCAGTACTTC	CAWSRVQETQYF
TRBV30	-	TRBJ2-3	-	TGTGCCTGGAGTTGGAGAGATACGCAGTATTTT	CAWSWRDTQYF
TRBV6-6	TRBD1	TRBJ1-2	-	TGTGCCAGCAGTCCCCAAGACAGGGGAAGTAACTATGGCTACACCTTC	CASSPQDRGSNYGYTF
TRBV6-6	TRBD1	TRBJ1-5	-	TGTGCCAGCAGGGACAGGGTAGTTGGCAATCAGCCCCAGCATTTT	CASRDRVVGNQPQHF
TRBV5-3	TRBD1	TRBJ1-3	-	TGTGGACAGGGAAGTCCTGGAAACACCATATATTTT	CGQGSPGNTIYF
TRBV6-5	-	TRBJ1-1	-	TGTGCCAGCAGTTACCGTCCGGGGGCAGGCACTGAAGCTTTCTTT	CASSYRPGAGTEAFF
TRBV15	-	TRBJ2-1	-	TGTGCCACCAGCTTCGATAGGGGGTCCTACAATGAGCAGTTCTTC	CATSFDRGSYNEQFF
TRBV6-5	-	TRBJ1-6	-	TGTGCCAGCAGTTACAGAGGGACGCAAAATTCACCCCTCCACTTT	CASSYRGTQNSPLHF
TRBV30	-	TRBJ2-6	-	TGTGCCTGGACGTCTGGGGCCAACGTCCTGACTTTC	CAWTSGANVLTF
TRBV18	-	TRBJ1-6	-	TGTGCCAGCTCACAACTGGACGGCGGGAATTCACCCCTCCACTTT	CASSQLDGGNSPLHF
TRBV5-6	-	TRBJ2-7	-	TGTGCCAGCAGCCGGAGGGTTTCGGCAGGTTCCTACGAGCAGTACTTC	CASSRRVSAGSYEQYF
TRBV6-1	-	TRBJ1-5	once	TGTGCCAGCAGTGAAGGGGTAACACGCTTCGGTCAGCCCCAGCATTTT	CASSEGVTRFGQPQHF
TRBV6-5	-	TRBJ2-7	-	TGTGCCGCGCGGTTGGTTTACGAGCAGTACTTC	CAARLVYEQYF
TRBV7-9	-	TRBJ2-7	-	TGTGCCAGCAGCTTAGAACAGTCCCTCGAGCAGTACTTC	CASSLEQSLEQYF
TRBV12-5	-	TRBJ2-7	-	TGTGCTAGTGGTTTGGTAAAGACATTCGAGCAGTACTTC	CASGLVKTFEQYF
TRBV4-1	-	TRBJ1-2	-	TGCGCCAGCAGCCCATCCGGGACAAGTGGCTACACCTTC	CASSPSGTSGYTF
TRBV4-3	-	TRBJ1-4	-	TGCGCCAGCAGCCAAAACGGACATCTGAGCGAAAAACTGTTTTTT	CASSQNGHLSEKLFF
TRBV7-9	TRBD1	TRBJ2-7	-	TGTGCCAGCAGCCAACGGACAGGGGCCACCTACGAGCAGTACTTC	CASSQRTGATYEQYF
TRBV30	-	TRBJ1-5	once	TGTGCCTGGAGTGTAGAAAGATCCCAGCCCCAGCATTTT	CAWSVERSQPQHF
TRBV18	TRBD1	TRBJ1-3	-	TGTGCCAGCTCAGCGGGACAGGGCTCTGGAAACACCATATATTTT	CASSAGQGSGNTIYF
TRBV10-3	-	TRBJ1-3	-	TGTGCCATCAGCCCTTCACCGGGACCCTTATATTTT	CAISPSPGPLYF
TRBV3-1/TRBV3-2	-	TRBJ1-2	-	TGTGCCAGCAGCCAACCTGCCTCACCCCCTAGCTATGGCTACACCTTC	CASSQPASPPSYGYTF
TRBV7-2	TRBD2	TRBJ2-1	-	TGTGCCAGCAGGACTAGCGGGGGGGCGTATGAGCAGTTCTTC	CASRTSGGAYEQFF
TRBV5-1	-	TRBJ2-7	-	TGCGCCAGCAGCTTGGATCAGTCCTACGAGCAGTACTTC	CASSLDQSYEQYF
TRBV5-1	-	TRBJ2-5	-	TGCGCCAGCAGCTTGGGGGGAACGGTATCGCAAGAGACCCAGTACTTC	CASSLGGTVSQETQYF
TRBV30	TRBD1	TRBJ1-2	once	TGTGCCGGCGGGGACAGCCCATCTTATGGCTACACCTTC	CAGGDSPSYGYTF
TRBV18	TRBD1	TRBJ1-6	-	TGTGCCAGCTCACAAGCGACAGGGGGCGGCTCACCCCTCCACTTT	CASSQATGGGSPLHF
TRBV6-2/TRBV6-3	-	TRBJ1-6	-	TGTGCCAGCAGTTACTCCTATGGCGGCACCCTCCACTTT	CASSYSYGGTLHF
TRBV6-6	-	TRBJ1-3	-	TGTGCCAGCAGTTACGACTCGTCTGGAAACACCATATATTTT	CASSYDSSGNTIYF
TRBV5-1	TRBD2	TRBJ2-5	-	TGCGCCAGCAGCTCCGGACTAGTTTTCGAGACCCAGTACTTC	CASSSGLVFETQYF
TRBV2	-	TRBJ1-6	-	TGTGCCAGCAGTGGTGGGGGGACGGAAAATAATTCACCCCTCCACTTT	CASSGGGTENNSPLHF
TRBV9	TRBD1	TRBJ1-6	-	TGTGCCAGCAGCGTAGTGGCAGGGGGAAATTCACCCCTCCACTTT	CASSVVAGGNSPLHF
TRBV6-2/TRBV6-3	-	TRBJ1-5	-	TGTGCCAGCAGTTATGGCGGGACTGGCCAGCCCCAGCATTTT	CASSYGGTGQPQHF
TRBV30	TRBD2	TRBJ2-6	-	TGTGCATTTCCCGGGGGGGCTGGGGCCAACGTCCTGACTTTC	CAFPGGAGANVLTF
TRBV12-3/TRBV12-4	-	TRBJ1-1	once	TGTGCCAGCAGGATATCCGTGGGGGGAGCTTTCTTT	CASRISVGGAFF
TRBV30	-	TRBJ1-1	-	TGTGCCTGGAGTGTTTATTACACTGAAGCTTTCTTT	CAWSVYYTEAFF
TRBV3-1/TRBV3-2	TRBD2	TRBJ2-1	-	TGTGCCAGCAGCTCCAGCGGGGGAACTAACAATGAGCAGTTCTTC	CASSSSGGTNNEQFF
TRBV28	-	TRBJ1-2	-	TGTGCCAGCAGTCGAGGCTTGGTCCTTAACTATGGCTACACCTTC	CASSRGLVLNYGYTF
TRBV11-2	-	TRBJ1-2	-	TGTGCCAGCAGCTTAGAGGGCGGAACTAGCTATGGCTACACCTTC	CASSLEGGTSYGYTF
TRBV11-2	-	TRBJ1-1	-	TGTGCCAGCAGCTTGGGGAGGAACACTGAAGCTTTCTTT	CASSLGRNTEAFF
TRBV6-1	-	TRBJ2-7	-	TGTGCCAGCAGACCCCCTTCCACGAGATCCTACGAGCAGTACTTC	CASRPPSTRSYEQYF
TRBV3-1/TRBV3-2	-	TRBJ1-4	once	TGTGCCAGCAGCCAAGGGGCAGGGTATGAAAAACTGTTTTTT	CASSQGAGYEKLFF
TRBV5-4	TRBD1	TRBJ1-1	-	TGTGCCAGCAGCTTGGGAGGGGGCGCTCAGAACACTGAAGCTTTCTTT	CASSLGGGAQNTEAFF
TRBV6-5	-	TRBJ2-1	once	TGTGCCAGCAGTTACTATCGGGACCCAATCTTC	CASSYYRDPIF